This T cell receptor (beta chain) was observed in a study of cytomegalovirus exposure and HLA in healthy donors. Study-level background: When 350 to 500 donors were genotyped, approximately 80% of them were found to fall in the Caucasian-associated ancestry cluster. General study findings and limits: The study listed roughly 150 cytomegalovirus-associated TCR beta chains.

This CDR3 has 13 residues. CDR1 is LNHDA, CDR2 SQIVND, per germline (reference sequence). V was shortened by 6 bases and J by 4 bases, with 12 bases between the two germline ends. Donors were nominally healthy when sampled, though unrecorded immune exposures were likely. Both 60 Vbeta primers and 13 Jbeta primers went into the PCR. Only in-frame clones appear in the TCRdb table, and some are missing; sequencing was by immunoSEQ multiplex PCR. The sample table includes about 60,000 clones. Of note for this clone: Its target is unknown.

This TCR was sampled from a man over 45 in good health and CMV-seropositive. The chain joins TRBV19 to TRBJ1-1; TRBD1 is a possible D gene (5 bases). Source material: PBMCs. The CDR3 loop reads CASSTQGSTEAFF. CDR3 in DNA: TGTGCCAGTAGCACGCAGGGTAGCACTGAAGCTTTCTTT.